Following are 12 T cell receptor beta chains from one sample sequenced in a study of radiotherapy plus CTLA-4 blockade in lung cancer. TCRdb's table, derived via immunoSEQ multiplex PCR, lists solely in-frame clones and lacks some. The table shows tens of thousands of clones, with roughly 77% occurring only once. The source material was peripheral blood, sampled from a patient treated with radiotherapy plus ipilimumab. The receptors originated from a human donor with non-small cell lung cancer whose response to radiotherapy plus ipilimumab could not be evaluated.

V is TRBV28 and J is TRBJ2-3; 7 bases match TRBD2. This CDR3 spans 17 amino acids. Germline values: CDR1 MDHEN, CDR2 SYDVKM. Trimming at V came to 1 base and at J to 2 bases, leaving 9 bases not matched to a gene. The CDR3 region is CASSLLGLAENTDTQYF. The CDR3, as DNA: TGTGCCAGCAGTTTATTGGGGCTAGCGGAGAACACAGATACGCAGTATTTT.

CDR3 region: CASSPGGAGGPYTQYF. The CDR3 DNA reads as TGTGCCAGCAGCCCGGGGGGGGCGGGAGGGCCATATACGCAGTATTTT. The rearrangement links TRBV13 to TRBJ2-3, with 9 bases fitting TRBD2. Germline-derived CDR1 and CDR2 are PRHDT and FYEKMQ (reference sequence). J lost 7 bases, V lost 5 bases, and 13 bases had no gene match. The CDR3 loop spans 16 amino acids.

The rearrangement joins TRBV28 to TRBJ2-2, with a tentative D call TRBD1 (7 bases). Germline V gene data show CDR1 as MDHEN and CDR2 as SYDVKM. This CDR3 spans 15 amino acids. Trimming left V 6 bases short and J 6 bases short, with 17 bases between. Here the CDR3 DNA reads TGTGCCAGCAGGACAGGGAGTAGGAGGGCCGGGGAGCTGTTTTTT. Translated, it gives CASRTGSRRAGELFF.

This chain links TRBV6-6 with TRBJ1-5, with 7 bases fitting TRBD1. Germline V CDR1 and CDR2: MNHNY, SVGAGI (reference sequence). This CDR3 region has 14 residues. V dropped 6 bases and J dropped 2; count of bases not matched to a gene: 4. This CDR3 is CASSPTGGNQPQHF. CDR3 bases: TGTGCCAGCAGCCCAACAGGGGGCAATCAGCCCCAGCATTTT.

V usage is TRBV9 and J usage is TRBJ2-7; possible D gene TRBD1, 6 bases. This CDR3 spans 16 amino acids. V was clipped by 3 bases and J by 1 base, with 17 bases between them. Germline values: CDR1 SGDLS, CDR2 YYNGEE. The CDR3: CASSEARDIHSYEQYF. Written as DNA, the CDR3 is TGTGCCAGCAGCGAAGCGAGGGACATTCATTCCTACGAGCAGTACTTC.

This chain uses TRBV6-6 with TRBJ2-2, with 9 bases aligning to TRBD2. Losses at the gene ends were 1 base for V and 6 bases for J; bases not matched to a gene: 6. This CDR3 region has 16 residues. Germline CDR1 MNHNY, CDR2 SVGAGI (reference sequence). As DNA, the CDR3 is TGTGCCAGCAGTTACTTCGCGGGGGGGTTCTCCGGGGAGCTGTTTTTT. Translated, it gives CASSYFAGGFSGELFF.

The chain employs TRBV10-3 and TRBJ2-3; TRBD2 aligns across 12 bases. The CDR3 is made up of 16 amino acids. After removal of 2 bases from V and 2 bases from J, the junction contained 2 bases not matched to a gene. Germline CDR1 reads ENHRY; CDR2 reads SYGVKD. As DNA, the CDR3 is TGTGCCATCAGTGAGGGACTAGCGGGGATCACAGATACGCAGTATTTT. Protein product: CAISEGLAGITDTQYF.

The V gene is TRBV7-9, the J gene TRBJ2-3; TRBD2 is a possible D gene (5 bases). CDR1 and CDR2 (germline): SEHNR, FQNEAQ (reference sequence). Trimming took 2 bases from V and 0 from J, leaving 9 bases between them. This CDR3 contains 15 residues. CDR3 coding DNA: TGTGCCAGCAGCTTAATTCGCGGGAGCACAGATACGCAGTATTTT. Translating gives CASSLIRGSTDTQYF. The full variable domain, rest sourced from reference TRBV7-9 and TRBJ2-3, is DTGVSQNPRHKITKRGQNVTFRCDPISEHNRLYWYRQTLGQGPEFLTYFQNEAQLEKSRLLSDRFSAERPKGSFSTLEIQRTEQGDSAMYLCASSLIRGSTDTQYFGPGTRLTVL.

V and J are TRBV6-6 and TRBJ2-7, with 7 bases that match TRBD2. Germline trimming cut 2 bases from V and 3 bases from J; bases unmatched to any gene: 7. The CDR3 length is 15 residues. The germline V gene encodes CDR1 MNHNY and CDR2 SVGAGI (reference sequence). The CDR3 DNA is TGTGCCAGCAGTTACCCACCGGGAGGAAGCTACGAGCAGTACTTC. It is translated as CASSYPPGGSYEQYF.

This clone showed up just once. The V call is TRBV7-2, the J call TRBJ1-2; the D gene is possibly TRBD1 (6 bases). Per germline, CDR1 SGHTA and CDR2 FQGNSA. V gave up 5 bases and J gave up 3 bases, with 16 bases separating them. The CDR3 is 15 amino acids. CDR3 coding DNA: TGTGCCAGCAGCCCCGGGTTGGGGGCGGACTATGGCTACACCTTC. Amino acids: CASSPGLGADYGYTF. Full variable domain (rest looked up from reference TRBV7-2 and TRBJ1-2): GAGVSQSPSNKVTEKGKDVELRCDPISGHTALYWYRQSLGQGLEFLIYFQGNSAPDKSGLPSDRFSAERTGGSVSTLTIQRTQQEDSAVYLCASSPGLGADYGYTFGSGTRLTVV.

V usage is TRBV4-1 and J usage is TRBJ2-7, with TRBD2 as a possible D gene (5 bases). With 2 bases removed from V and 3 bases from J, the gap between germline ends came to 8 bases. The CDR3 extends over 13 amino acids. Germline assignment: CDR1 MGHRA and CDR2 YSYEKL. This CDR3 reads CASSQMGSYEQYF. DNA for the CDR3: TGCGCCAGCAGCCAAATGGGGAGCTACGAGCAGTACTTC.

The chain's CDR3 is CSVEVGSGADQPQHF. The CDR3 nucleotides read TGCAGCGTTGAAGTTGGCAGTGGAGCGGATCAGCCCCAGCATTTT. The gene calls are TRBV29-1 and TRBJ1-5; no definite D call. Germline V gives CDR1 SQVTM, CDR2 ANQGSEA. The CDR3 has 15 amino acids. Trimming pared 1 base from V and 5 bases from J, leaving 15 bases between.